This T cell receptor beta chain was sequenced during a study of graft-versus-host responses after intestinal transplantation. Germline CDR1 is SGDLS and CDR2 is YYNGEE. V shed 2 bases and J shed 3 bases, with 0 bases lying between them. This CDR3 region has 11 residues. Assay: immunoSEQ multiplex PCR; the TCRdb copy retains only in-frame clones and omits some. Here the sample spans about 92,000 clones, around 83% being singletons. Worth noting for this clone: Its specificity is not known.

The source was unstimulated CD8+ T cells sorted from spleen or lymph node cells, collected before intestinal transplant. V usage is TRBV9 and J usage is TRBJ1-5, with D unresolved. This TCR was recovered from a human donor who received an intestinal transplant. The CDR3 DNA reads TGTGCCAGCAGCGTCAATCAGCCCCAGCATTTT. It yields the protein CASSVNQPQHF.